The 25 T cell receptor beta chains below come from one sample, sequenced in a study of T cells in Graves' hyperthyroidism and ophthalmopathy. Researchers amplified the TCR beta CDR3 regions from RNA transcripts. Initially, a first-round RT-PCR of the TCR CDR3 employed the HTBI primer set. One entry per CDR3 protein results from TCRdb running MiXCR on the multiplex PCR reads. Here the sample spans roughly 750,000 distinct CDR3 sequences, about a sixth being singletons. Sequencing was performed on blood. The receptor set was obtained from a man in his late teens or twenties with Graves' hyperthyroidism.

This clonotype has a count of ten or more. The chain joins TRBV2 to TRBJ1-4; D is perhaps TRBD1 (5 bases). V lost 0 bases and J lost 7, with 12 bases in between. The CDR3 has 15 residues. Looked up from germline, CDR1 is SNHLY and CDR2 is FYNNEI. The CDR3 loop is CASSEAAGGFEKLFF. Written as DNA, the CDR3 is TGTGCCAGCAGTGAAGCAGCCGGGGGGTTTGAAAAACTGTTTTTT.

This clonotype occurred a few times. The J gene is TRBJ2-5, the V gene TRBV9; D unresolved. V was trimmed by 0 bases and J by 1 base, leaving 7 bases between them. Germline V lookup: CDR1 SGDLS, CDR2 YYNGEE. The length of the CDR3 is 14 residues. The CDR3 loop is CASSVESRQETQYF. CDR3 nucleotide sequence: TGTGCCAGCAGCGTAGAAAGCCGCCAAGAGACCCAGTACTTC.

For this clonotype: This may be a read error, as it is one base from a much larger clone. The CDR3 does not end in the conserved phenylalanine or tryptophan, so this is likely a read error. The V gene is TRBV6-1, the J gene TRBJ1-1; D is undetermined. The CDR3 has 12 amino acids. The germline V gene has CDR1 MNHNS and CDR2 SASEGT. Deletions cut 6 bases from V and 3 bases from J, with 8 bases between. The CDR3 region has the DNA TGTGCCAGCAGCCGGGCGGACACTGAAGCTTTCCTT. As protein: CASSRADTEAFL.

With regard to this clonotype: A single base separates this from a much larger clone, so it may be a read error. It is likely a read error, because the conserved phenylalanine at the end of the CDR3 is missing. The chain combines TRBV3-1 with TRBJ2-3; D may correspond to TRBD1 or TRBD2 (6 bases each). The V end lost 1 base, the J end lost 2 bases, and 16 bases lay between the germline ends. CDR3 length equals 17 residues. The germline gives CDR1 LGHDT, CDR2 YNNKEL (reference sequence). The CDR3: CASSQAWGATNTDTQYS. The CDR3 nucleotides read TGTGCCAGCAGCCAAGCATGGGGGGCTACCAACACAGATACGCAGTATTCT.

This clonotype was recorded a few times. The gene calls are TRBV7-9 and TRBJ2-1; TRBD2 matches at 12 bases. V shed 8 bases and J 7 bases; nucleotides not matched to a gene: 6. The germline V gene encodes CDR1 SEHNR and CDR2 FQNEAQ (reference sequence). CDR3 length: 14 residues. The chain's CDR3 is CASATSGSANEQFF. CDR3 sequence (DNA): TGTGCCAGCGCGACTAGCGGGAGCGCGAATGAGCAGTTCTTC.

The sample holds a few counts of this clonotype. V is TRBV19 and J is TRBJ1-4; the D is unclear. Germline-derived CDR1 and CDR2 are LNHDA and SQIVND (reference sequence). Deletions cut 7 bases from V and 8 bases from J, with 11 bases between. CDR3 length: 12 amino acids. The CDR3 DNA follows: TGTGCCAGTAACCAGTTGGGAGAAAAACTGTTTTTT. Its protein is CASNQLGEKLFF.

The sample holds many counts of this clonotype. This chain uses TRBV2 with TRBJ2-3; TRBD2 might be the D (5 bases). Trimming shortened V by 4 bases and J by 3 bases, and 11 bases separated the two germline ends. The V gene's germline CDR1 is SNHLY and CDR2 FYNNEI. The CDR3 spans 14 residues. CDR3 amino acids: CASSVYPGTDTQYF. Here the CDR3 DNA reads TGTGCCAGCAGTGTTTATCCGGGGACAGATACGCAGTATTTT.

CDR3 amino acids: CASSLVAGGGGEQFF. As DNA, the CDR3 is TGTGCCAGCAGCTTAGTGGCGGGAGGGGGAGGTGAGCAGTTCTTC. This chain uses TRBV7-7 with TRBJ2-1; 9 positions match TRBD2. Trimming took 1 base from V and 9 from J; bases not matched to a gene: 7. The CDR3 runs to 15 residues. Germline V gene sequence: CDR1 SSHAT, CDR2 FNYEAQ (reference sequence).

V and J are TRBV19 and TRBJ1-5; D remains unclear. This CDR3 is built from 13 residues. Trimming took 3 bases from V and 6 from J, leaving 9 bases between them. CDR1 is LNHDA, CDR2 SQIVND, per germline (reference sequence). The CDR3 protein is CASSMEEFQPQHF. The CDR3 nucleotides read TGTGCCAGTAGTATGGAGGAATTTCAGCCCCAGCATTTT.

This chain connects TRBV6-1 to TRBJ2-2; TRBD1 might be the D (6 bases). This CDR3 is 15 amino acids long. Trimming stripped 4 bases from V and 6 bases from J, with 15 bases between. Germline loops: CDR1 MNHNS, CDR2 SASEGT. The CDR3 region is CASSVTGEGSGELFF. CDR3 sequence (DNA): TGTGCCAGCAGTGTGACAGGAGAGGGATCCGGGGAGCTGTTTTTT.

The J gene is TRBJ2-2, the V gene TRBV7-8, with D uncertain. Trimming cost V 0 bases and J 4 bases, with 9 bases left between them. Germline V gives CDR1 SGHVS, CDR2 FQNEAQ. The CDR3 totals 15 residues. CDR3 DNA sequence: TGTGCCAGCAGCTTAGCGGGAAAGGGCACCGGGGAGCTGTTTTTT. Protein product: CASSLAGKGTGELFF.

This sequence joins TRBV3-1 and TRBJ2-1; TRBD2 aligns across 10 bases. From germline, CDR1 is LGHDT and CDR2 YNNKEL (reference sequence). CDR3 size: 14 residues. The junction had 3 bases not matched to a gene; V was cut back by 10 bases and J by 0 bases. The DNA for the CDR3 is TGTGCCACTAGCGGGAGTGGCTCCTACAATGAGCAGTTCTTC. As protein: CATSGSGSYNEQFF.

In its sample, this clonotype was seen many times. The V and J genes are TRBV7-8 and TRBJ2-7; possible D gene TRBD1, 6 bases. The ends were cut back, 1 base at V and 9 bases at J, with 13 bases in the middle. CDR1 is SGHVS and CDR2 is FQNEAQ in the germline V gene. This CDR3 region has 13 residues. The CDR3 spells CASSLEGHNGQYF. The CDR3 DNA reads as TGTGCCAGCAGCTTAGAGGGACACAATGGGCAGTACTTC.

As DNA, the CDR3 is TGTGCCAGCAGCTTAGGAAGGGGGGCAAACACCGGGGAGCTGTTTTTT. It yields the protein CASSLGRGANTGELFF. V and J are TRBV7-9 and TRBJ2-2; D possibly matches TRBD1 or TRBD2 (6 bases each). Germline lookup yields CDR1 SEHNR and CDR2 FQNEAQ (reference sequence). The CDR3 spans 16 residues. The V end lost 1 base, the J end lost 2 bases, and 11 bases lay between the germline ends.

This sequence joins TRBV5-1 and TRBJ1-1; D is unclear. From germline, CDR1 is SGHRS and CDR2 YFSETQ. This CDR3 has 14 residues. Trimming took 4 bases from V and 6 from J, leaving 16 bases between them. The CDR3 here is CASSLDLQTPEAFF. The CDR3 DNA follows: TGCGCCAGCAGCCTAGACCTTCAAACGCCTGAAGCTTTCTTT.

The chain employs TRBV19 and TRBJ1-6, with no clear D. V lost 5 bases and J lost 9, with 11 bases in between. The CDR3 runs to 13 residues. Germline V gives CDR1 LNHDA, CDR2 SQIVND (reference sequence). The CDR3 region is CASSPGLRSPLHF. Here the CDR3 DNA reads TGTGCCAGTAGTCCAGGTTTACGTTCACCCCTCCACTTT.

A few counts support this clonotype. The chain uses TRBV20-1 and TRBJ2-3; tentatively, D is TRBD2 (7 bases). V shed 1 base and J shed 1 base, with 15 bases lying between them. Germline V gene lookup returns CDR1 DFQATT and CDR2 SNEGSKA (reference sequence). The length of the CDR3 is 16 residues. The CDR3 loop is CSARGLGEGGTDTQYF. DNA of the CDR3: TGCAGTGCTAGAGGGTTAGGGGAGGGGGGCACAGATACGCAGTATTTT.

The CDR3 nucleotides read TGCGCCAGCAGCCAAGTAGCGGGGGGACTTCCCGGTGAGCAGTTCTTC. Amino acids: CASSQVAGGLPGEQFF. This chain joins TRBV4-3 and TRBJ2-1, with 10 bases identical to TRBD2. V trimming: 1 base; J trimming: 9 bases; junction bases outside the gene matches: 9. Germline CDR1 and CDR2: LGHNA and YSLEER. CDR3 length equals 16 residues.

The rearrangement links TRBV28 to TRBJ1-5; D unclear. The CDR3 runs 14 residues. The V and J ends lost 2 bases and 6 bases respectively, with 11 bases between them. Germline V lookup: CDR1 MDHEN, CDR2 SYDVKM. In nucleotides, the CDR3 is TGTGCCAGCAGTTTAACGCGGGTCAGTCAGCCCCAGCATTTT. As protein: CASSLTRVSQPQHF.

There are many counts of this clonotype. The junction shows a germline mismatch at one end, possibly a read error. V usage is TRBV28 and J usage is TRBJ2-7; TRBD1 agrees at 7 bases. The CDR3 is 11 amino acids. Per the germline V gene, CDR1 is MDHEN and CDR2 is SYDVKM. The CDR3, as DNA: TGTGCCAGCAGTTTCCTCGGACAGGATCACTTC. This gives the protein CASSFLGQDHF.

This clonotype was seen more than once but under ten times. This chain joins TRBV20-1 and TRBJ2-6; TRBD1 matches at 7 bases. This CDR3 is built from 14 residues. CDR1 and CDR2 from the germline V gene are DFQATT and SNEGSKA (reference sequence). After removal of 4 bases from V and 4 bases from J, the junction contained 4 bases not matched to a gene. In DNA form, the CDR3 reads TGCAGTGCTACACAGGGGTCCGGGGCCAACGTCCTGACTTTC. Translating gives CSATQGSGANVLTF.

About this clonotype itself: A much larger clone differs by one base, so this may be a read error. The chain combines TRBV28 with TRBJ2-1, with D possibly TRBD1 on 6 matching bases. Germline-derived CDR1 and CDR2 are MDHEN and SYDVKM. The CDR3 spans 14 residues. Trimming left V 5 bases short and J 6 bases short, with 14 bases between. Here the CDR3 reads CASSPEQGSNEQFF. CDR3 coding DNA: TGTGCCAGCAGTCCCGAACAGGGATCCAATGAGCAGTTCTTC. The full variable domain, rest sourced from reference TRBV28 and TRBJ2-1, is DVKVTQSSRYLVKRTGEKVFLECVQDMDHENMFWYRQDPGLGLRLIYFSYDVKMKEKGDIPEGYSVSREKKERFSLILESASTNQTSMYLCASSPEQGSNEQFFGPGTRLTVL.

This clonotype was picked up many times. This chain links TRBV12-3 or TRBV12-4 with TRBJ1-5; 7 nucleotides agree with TRBD1. Losses at the gene ends were 1 base for V and 7 bases for J; bases not matched to a gene: 7. The CDR3 is 15 amino acids. CDR3 in amino acids: CASSLVRAGGQPQHF. The DNA for the CDR3 is TGTGCCAGCAGTTTAGTTAGGGCAGGGGGACAGCCCCAGCATTTT.

The table lists this clonotype with many counts. The gene calls are TRBV5-1 and TRBJ1-4; 8 bases align to TRBD1. The V segment lost 1 base and the J segment 8 bases; nucleotides outside the gene matches: 4. The CDR3 length is 14 residues. Per the germline V gene, CDR1 is SGHRS and CDR2 is YFSETQ. The CDR3 sequence is CASSLIQGGEKLFF. The CDR3 DNA reads TGCGCCAGCAGCTTGATACAGGGGGGCGAAAAACTGTTTTTT.

The gene calls are TRBV12-3 or TRBV12-4 and TRBJ2-3; D perhaps matches TRBD2 (6 bases). CDR3 length: 16 residues. V lost 1 base to trimming and J lost 0 bases, with 11 bases between them. CDR3 amino acids: CASSLGRDSSTDTQYF. CDR3 coding DNA: TGTGCCAGCAGTTTAGGGAGGGACTCCAGCACAGATACGCAGTATTTT.